The clone carrying this T cell receptor (beta chain) was observed once. The source of the sample is a study of shared clonotypes between healthy human individuals. CD45RO-negative, CCR7-positively selected cells formed the naive CD8 fraction, excluding terminally differentiated effector memory CD45RA+ cells. Germline CDR1 and CDR2: SGHVS and FNYEAQ. V lost 1 base and J lost 2, with 6 bases in between. The CDR3 has 13 residues. Using immunoSEQ multiplex PCR, the repertoire was profiled, and TCRdb retains in-frame clones only, with some absent. The sample shows approximately 2,000,000 clones, just over 90% of them seen only once.

V gene TRBV7-6 combines with J gene TRBJ2-7; D not certain. This sequence was found in a man in his late teens or twenties in good health. Some clones in this sample may be carry-over from other donors' samples. The specimen sequenced was naive CD8+ T cells from PBMCs. CDR3 loop: CASSLDNTYEQYF. In nucleotides, the CDR3 is TGTGCCAGCAGCTTAGACAATACCTACGAGCAGTACTTC.